This T cell receptor beta chain was identified during a study of T cell changes during pregnancy in multiple sclerosis. V lost 0 bases, J lost 0 bases, and 15 bases lay in between. This CDR3 spans 18 amino acids. Per germline, CDR1 PRHDT and CDR2 FYEKMQ (reference sequence). Repertoires were generated with immunoSEQ multiplex PCR, while TCRdb's copy carries only in-frame clones and drops some. The profile shows about 100,000 clones, about 90% of them singletons. The rearrangement links TRBV13 to TRBJ1-5; TRBD1 is a possible D gene (6 bases). This TCR derives from a female donor with multiple sclerosis, enrolled in a pregnancy study. Sequencing used peripheral blood, obtained after pregnancy. CDR3 amino acids: CASSLGYEGDSSNQPQHF. The CDR3 coding sequence is TGTGCCAGCAGCTTAGGTTATGAGGGGGATTCTAGCAATCAGCCCCAGCATTTT.